The present entry profiles one T cell receptor beta chain with its context. The antigen remains undetermined. The data stem from a study of cytomegalovirus exposure and HLA in healthy donors. For the study at large: Earlier, about 179 million T cells were analyzed, and about 100 million unique TCR beta sequences were found among them.

The V end lost 6 bases, the J end lost 5 bases, and 11 bases lay between the germline ends. This CDR3 region has 13 residues. From germline, CDR1 is MNHNY and CDR2 SVGAGI (reference sequence). PCR involved 60 Vbeta and 13 Jbeta primers. Generated by immunoSEQ multiplex PCR, the TCRdb table keeps only in-frame clones and is missing some. This table holds 130,000 or so clones, approximately 70% found once. Whole-study results and caveats: Being indistinguishable, some V segments were excluded, TRBV6-2 and TRBV6-3 among them.

Sequencing was performed on PBMCs. This TCR was recovered from a man between 18 and 35 years old in good health and CMV-seronegative. The rearrangement uses TRBV6-6 and TRBJ1-5, with D unresolved. The CDR3 nucleotides are TGTGCCAGCAGCACTGACAACTATCAGCCCCAGCATTTT. It yields the protein CASSTDNYQPQHF.